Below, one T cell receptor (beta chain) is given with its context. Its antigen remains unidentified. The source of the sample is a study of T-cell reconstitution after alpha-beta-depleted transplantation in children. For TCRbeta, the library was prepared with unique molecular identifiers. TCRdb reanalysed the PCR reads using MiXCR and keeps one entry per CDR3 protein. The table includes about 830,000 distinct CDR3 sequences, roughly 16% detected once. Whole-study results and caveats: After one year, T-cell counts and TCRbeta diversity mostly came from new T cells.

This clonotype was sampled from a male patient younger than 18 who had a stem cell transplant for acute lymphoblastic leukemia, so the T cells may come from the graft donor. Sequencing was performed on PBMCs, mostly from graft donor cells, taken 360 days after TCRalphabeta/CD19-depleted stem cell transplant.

The CDR3, as DNA: TGTGCCACCAGCAGTCCTGGCAGGGCTAATGAAAAACTGTTTTTT. Translation gives CATSSPGRANEKLFF. The rearrangement joins TRBV15 to TRBJ1-4, with D maybe TRBD1 (5 bases). This CDR3 has 15 residues. Looked up from germline, CDR1 is LNHNV and CDR2 is YYDKDF (reference sequence). The germline V and J ends were trimmed by 3 bases and 3 bases, with 11 bases remaining between them.